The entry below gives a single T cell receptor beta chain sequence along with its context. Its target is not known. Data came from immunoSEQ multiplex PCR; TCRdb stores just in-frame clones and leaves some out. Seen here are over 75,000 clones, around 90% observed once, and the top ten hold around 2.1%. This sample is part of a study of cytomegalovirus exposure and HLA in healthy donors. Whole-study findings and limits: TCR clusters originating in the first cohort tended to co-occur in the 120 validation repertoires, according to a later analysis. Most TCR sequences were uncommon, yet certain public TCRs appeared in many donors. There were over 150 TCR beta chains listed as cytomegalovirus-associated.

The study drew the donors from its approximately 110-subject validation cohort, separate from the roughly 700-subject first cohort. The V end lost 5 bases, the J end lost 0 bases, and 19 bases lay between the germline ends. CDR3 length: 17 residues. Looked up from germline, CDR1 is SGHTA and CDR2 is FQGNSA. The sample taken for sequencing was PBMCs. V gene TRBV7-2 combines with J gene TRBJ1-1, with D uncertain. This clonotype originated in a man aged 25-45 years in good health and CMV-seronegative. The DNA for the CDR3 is TGTGCCAGCAGCCCCCTGTACGGGGAACAATTGAACACTGAAGCTTTCTTT. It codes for CASSPLYGEQLNTEAFF.